These 30 T cell receptor beta chains came from one sample sequenced in a study. MiXCR, run by TCRdb on the 5' RACE reads, gives a single entry per CDR3 protein. This sample yields about 50,000 distinct CDR3 sequences, of which 28% are seen a single time; approximately 2% belongs to the top ten. Sequenced input: naive CD4+ T cells sorted from blood. Specified subset: naive CD4+ T cells, CD4+CD45RA+CD25-. The receptor set was obtained from a female donor with breast cancer.

A few counts support this clonotype. The chain couples TRBV20-1 to TRBJ1-6; D unclear. Germline V lookup: CDR1 DFQATT, CDR2 SNEGSKA (reference sequence). Trimming pared 3 bases from V and 7 bases from J, leaving 16 bases between. The CDR3 loop spans 15 amino acids. For the CDR3, the DNA is TGCAGTGCTAGTCCTCAGGAGCTAGTCAATTCACCCCTCCACTTT. This gives the protein CSASPQELVNSPLHF.

The V and J genes are TRBV2 and TRBJ2-4; weak D call: TRBD2 (6 bases). V lost 1 base and J lost 8, with 9 bases in between. Germline V gene data show CDR1 as SNHLY and CDR2 as FYNNEI. This CDR3 contains 13 residues. The CDR3 nucleotides read TGTGCCAGCAGTGAAGGGAGGGTGGACATTCAGTACTTC. It is translated as CASSEGRVDIQYF.

The chain combines TRBV6-1 with TRBJ2-7; D remains unclear. The CDR3 totals 15 residues. Germline V gives CDR1 MNHNS, CDR2 SASEGT. V lost 6 bases and J 3 bases, leaving 18 bases between the germline ends. The CDR3 bases are TGTGCCAGCAGGGCTGGCCTGGCCCCCAACTACGAGCAGTACTTC. Amino acid sequence: CASRAGLAPNYEQYF.

Remarks on this clonotype: A read error may be the cause here, since a much bigger clone is one base away. The chain combines TRBV5-1 with TRBJ2-7; TRBD2 agrees at 10 bases. This CDR3 spans 15 amino acids. Per the germline V gene, CDR1 is SGHRS and CDR2 is YFSETQ. CDR3 DNA sequence: TGCGCCGGCAGCTTTAGTACTAGCGGGACCTACGAGCAGTACTTC. Translated: CAGSFSTSGTYEQYF.

This clonotype was seen a handful of times. The rearrangement uses TRBV2 and TRBJ2-1, with D maybe TRBD1 (5 bases). This CDR3 has 13 residues. Trimming shortened V by 6 bases and J by 7 bases, and 13 bases separated the two germline ends. CDR1 is SNHLY and CDR2 is FYNNEI in the germline V gene. This chain's CDR3 is CASRGQVGNEQFF. CDR3 in DNA: TGTGCCAGCAGGGGGCAGGTTGGGAATGAGCAGTTCTTC.

This clonotype was found a few times. The chain combines TRBV3-1 with TRBJ2-3; D gene uncertain. The CDR3 covers 17 residues. V shed 4 bases and J shed 2 bases, with 19 bases lying between them. CDR1 is LGHDT, CDR2 YNNKEL, per germline (reference sequence). Here the CDR3 reads CASSRSSPRTITDTQYF. The CDR3 DNA is TGTGCCAGCAGCCGTTCCTCGCCGCGGACCATCACAGATACGCAGTATTTT.

This clonotype turned up a few times. The chain uses TRBV5-1 and TRBJ2-2; TRBD2 matches at 11 bases. CDR1 SGHRS and CDR2 YFSETQ come from the germline V gene. Germline trimming cut 1 base from V and 5 bases from J; bases unmatched to any gene: 1. CDR3 length equals 15 residues. CDR3 loop: CASSLTSGGTGELFF. CDR3 sequence (DNA): TGCGCCAGCAGCTTGACTAGCGGGGGTACCGGGGAGCTGTTTTTT.

The genes are TRBV6-2 or TRBV6-3 and TRBJ2-1; possible D gene TRBD1, 5 bases. From germline, CDR1 is MNHEY and CDR2 SVGEGT. The V end was cut by 4 bases, the J end by 4 bases, with 8 bases between. The CDR3 is 13 residues long. The CDR3 nucleotides read TGTGCCAGCAGTTCTAAGGGGTACAATGAGCAGTTCTTC. Protein: CASSSKGYNEQFF.

The chain carries TRBV5-1 and TRBJ1-5; D gene unclear. V lost 2 bases, J lost 7 bases, and 10 bases lay in between. Germline V gene lookup returns CDR1 SGHRS and CDR2 YFSETQ. This CDR3 comprises 13 residues. The CDR3 spells CASSFFAGQPQHF. The CDR3, as DNA: TGCGCCAGCAGCTTTTTCGCGGGGCAGCCCCAGCATTTT.

The gene calls are TRBV9 and TRBJ2-3, with 8 bases lining up with TRBD2. Germline CDR1 is SGDLS and CDR2 is YYNGEE. The CDR3 is 15 amino acids. V gave up 0 bases and J gave up 5 bases; unmatched junction bases: 5. CDR3 nucleotides: TGTGCCAGCAGCGTAGAGGGGCTAGCGGGAGATACGCAGTATTTT. Translated: CASSVEGLAGDTQYF.

This sequence joins TRBV6-5 and TRBJ2-5; no firm D call. The CDR3 is 14 amino acids. The V gene's germline CDR1 is MNHEY and CDR2 SVGAGI. Trimming shortened V by 6 bases and J by 9 bases, and 20 bases separated the two germline ends. The CDR3 DNA sequence: TGTGCCAGCAGCCCGCCGGGTCCCCGGATGGCCCAGTACTTC. It yields the protein CASSPPGPRMAQYF.

V gene TRBV7-2 combines with J gene TRBJ2-2; a possible D gene is TRBD1 (6 bases). This CDR3 has 14 residues. V was trimmed by 8 bases and J by 4 bases, leaving 14 bases between them. Germline assignment: CDR1 SGHTA and CDR2 FQGNSA. CDR3 region: CASCQQGITGELFF. For the CDR3, the DNA is TGTGCCAGCTGCCAACAGGGAATCACCGGGGAGCTGTTTTTT.

The CDR3 coding sequence is TGTGCCAGCAGTGCGGACAGGGGACGCTCACCCCTCCACTTT. Translated: CASSADRGRSPLHF. The rearrangement uses TRBV12-3 or TRBV12-4 and TRBJ1-6, with 9 positions matching TRBD1. The CDR3 is made up of 14 amino acids. V shed 5 bases and J 10 bases; nucleotides not matched to a gene: 6.

By share, this clonotype counts as medium-sized. This sequence joins TRBV20-1 and TRBJ1-3; 7 bases map to TRBD1. CDR1 and CDR2 (germline): DFQATT, SNEGSKA (reference sequence). V was pared by 1 base and J by 2 bases, with 5 bases of the junction left unmatched. The CDR3 consists of 15 residues. CDR3 loop: CSARAAGQAGNTIYF. Written as DNA, the CDR3 is TGCAGTGCTAGAGCGGCAGGACAGGCTGGAAACACCATATATTTT.

J is TRBJ2-7 and V is TRBV7-6; 9 bases align to TRBD2. Unmatched junction bases numbered 15, after V lost 3 bases and J lost 6 bases. Germline CDR1 SGHVS, CDR2 FNYEAQ. This CDR3 region has 17 residues. CDR3 nucleotides: TGTGCCAGCAGCTTTGGGGTGACTAGCGGAGGATCGACCGAGCAGTACTTC. Translation gives CASSFGVTSGGSTEQYF. The full variable domain, rest sourced from reference TRBV7-6 and TRBJ2-7, is GAGVSQSPRYKVTKRGQDVALRCDPISGHVSLYWYRQALGQGPEFLTYFNYEAQQDKSGLPNDRFSAERPEGSISTLTIQRTEQRDSAMYRCASSFGVTSGGSTEQYFGPGTRLTVT.

The chain couples TRBV7-3 to TRBJ2-5; D possibly corresponds to TRBD2 (5 bases). This CDR3 comprises 15 residues. CDR1 is SGHTA and CDR2 is FQGTGA in the germline V gene. V was clipped by 2 bases and J by 4 bases, with 14 bases between them. This CDR3 is CASSLSGVGGETQYF. The CDR3, as DNA: TGTGCCAGCAGCTTATCCGGGGTAGGAGGAGAGACCCAGTACTTC.

The rearrangement joins TRBV6-1 to TRBJ1-1, with 12 bases aligning to TRBD1. The J segment lost 1 base and the V segment lost 1 base, leaving 7 bases of the junction unmatched. The CDR3 is 18 amino acids. Germline V gene lookup returns CDR1 MNHNS and CDR2 SASEGT. The CDR3 nucleotides are TGTGCCAGCAGTGAAGTGCCGGGACAGGGGGCGTCGAACACTGAAGCTTTCTTT. Encoded protein: CASSEVPGQGASNTEAFF.

V usage is TRBV20-1 and J usage is TRBJ2-1, with 8 bases fitting TRBD2. This CDR3 comprises 16 residues. Germline V gene data show CDR1 as DFQATT and CDR2 as SNEGSKA (reference sequence). J was trimmed by 7 bases and V by 4 bases; bases with no gene match: 15. The CDR3 bases are TGCAGTGCTATGGCTCCTGGGGCGGGAGGAGGGAATGAGCAGTTCTTC. Its protein product is CSAMAPGAGGGNEQFF.

The chain is built from TRBV28 and TRBJ2-2; D is perhaps TRBD1 (6 bases). The CDR3 is 15 residues long. Germline V gene data show CDR1 as MDHEN and CDR2 as SYDVKM. The V end was cut by 3 bases, the J end by 7 bases, with 15 bases between. In DNA form, the CDR3 reads TGTGCCAGCAGTTTGTCCGCAGGGGCCGGCGGGGAGCTGTTTTTT. This codes for CASSLSAGAGGELFF. Looking up the rest from reference TRBV28 and TRBJ2-2 gives the full variable domain: DVKVTQSSRYLVKRTGEKVFLECVQDMDHENMFWYRQDPGLGLRLIYFSYDVKMKEKGDIPEGYSVSREKKERFSLILESASTNQTSMYLCASSLSAGAGGELFFGEGSRLTVL.

This clonotype was counted many times. This chain links TRBV2 with TRBJ1-2, with D possibly matching TRBD1 (6 bases). The CDR3 spans 14 residues. V lost 3 bases and J lost 4, with 12 bases in between. CDR1 is SNHLY and CDR2 is FYNNEI in the germline V gene. The CDR3 protein is CASSEGHRSYGYTF. For the CDR3, the DNA is TGTGCCAGCAGTGAGGGACACCGCAGCTATGGCTACACCTTC.

This clonotype has a handful of counts. V usage is TRBV5-1 and J usage is TRBJ2-5, with no clear D. Between the trimmed V and J ends, which lost 5 bases and 2 bases, there was a span of 13 bases. The V gene's germline CDR1 is SGHRS and CDR2 YFSETQ. CDR3 length: 14 amino acids. Written as DNA, the CDR3 is TGCGCCAGCAGACCAGCGACATTACAAGAGACCCAGTACTTC. Encoded protein: CASRPATLQETQYF.

Concerning this clonotype itself: A much larger clone lies a single base off, so this may be a read error. V and J are TRBV19 and TRBJ1-1, with TRBD1 as a possible D gene (6 bases). V lost 6 bases and J lost 6, with 17 bases in between. Germline V gene lookup returns CDR1 LNHDA and CDR2 SQIVND (reference sequence). The CDR3 consists of 14 residues. CDR3 protein: CASRRHGQYAEAFF. DNA for the CDR3: TGTGCCAGTAGGAGACACGGACAGTACGCTGAAGCTTTCTTT.

There are a few counts of this clonotype. V is TRBV5-6 and J is TRBJ1-1; a possible D gene is TRBD1 (5 bases). V lost 4 bases, J lost 0 bases, and 10 bases lay in between. CDR1 is SGHDT and CDR2 is YYEEEE in the germline V gene. The CDR3 covers 14 residues. The CDR3 nucleotides read TGTGCCAGCAGCCCCGACAGACTGAACACTGAAGCTTTCTTT. Translated: CASSPDRLNTEAFF.

The chain carries TRBV12-3 or TRBV12-4 and TRBJ1-2, with TRBD1 as a possible D gene (6 bases). V lost 1 base, J lost 5 bases, and 8 bases lay in between. This CDR3 spans 13 amino acids. CDR3 sequence (DNA): TGTGCCAGCAGTTTAGGCAGGGGATATGGCTACACCTTC. Encoded protein: CASSLGRGYGYTF.

The V gene is TRBV5-1, the J gene TRBJ2-5, with D possibly being TRBD2 (5 bases). V was shortened by 2 bases and J by 5 bases, with 16 bases between the two germline ends. This CDR3 has 15 residues. Germline CDR1 reads SGHRS; CDR2 reads YFSETQ. CDR3 residues: CASSLGINEGETQYF. The CDR3, as DNA: TGCGCCAGCAGCTTAGGGATAAATGAGGGCGAGACCCAGTACTTC.

The gene calls are TRBV7-9 and TRBJ2-7; 9 bases line up with TRBD2. With V trimmed by 2 bases and J by 3 bases, 8 bases remained unmatched. The CDR3 consists of 16 residues. Germline V gene lookup returns CDR1 SEHNR and CDR2 FQNEAQ (reference sequence). The CDR3 is CASSLWLAGSNYEQYF. CDR3 sequence (DNA): TGTGCCAGCAGCTTATGGCTAGCGGGGAGCAACTACGAGCAGTACTTC.

V and J are TRBV24-1 and TRBJ2-3; TRBD1 agrees at 8 bases. Per germline, CDR1 KGHDR and CDR2 SFDVKD. With 9 bases clipped from V and 3 bases from J, the junction kept 7 bases outside the gene matches. The length of the CDR3 is 14 residues. CDR3 sequence (DNA): TGTGCCACCCCCCAGGGGGCGCCGACAGATACGCAGTATTTT. Amino acids: CATPQGAPTDTQYF.

A remark on this clonotype: Relative to the germline gene, one junction end is altered; a read error may explain this. The V gene is TRBV5-4, the J gene TRBJ2-7; 8 nucleotides line up with TRBD2. This CDR3 is built from 14 residues. Germline CDR1 is SGHNT and CDR2 is YYREEE (reference sequence). The CDR3 nucleotides read TGTGCCTGCAGCTCCTCCGGGACTAGACTAGTTCCGTACTTC. This gives the protein CACSSSGTRLVPYF.

The table lists this clonotype with many counts. The chain recombines TRBV20-1 with TRBJ2-7; 7 bases agree with TRBD2. V dropped 5 bases and J dropped 3; count of bases not matched to a gene: 7. Germline V gives CDR1 DFQATT, CDR2 SNEGSKA (reference sequence). The CDR3 covers 13 residues. The CDR3 region is CSAEKSGNYEQYF. In nucleotides, the CDR3 is TGCAGTGCTGAGAAGAGCGGGAACTACGAGCAGTACTTC.

This clonotype was found a few times. The chain carries TRBV7-2 and TRBJ1-1; the D gene is possibly TRBD1 (5 bases). Looked up from germline, CDR1 is SGHTA and CDR2 is FQGNSA. The V and J ends lost 2 bases and 6 bases respectively, with 10 bases between them. CDR3 length: 13 amino acids. As DNA, the CDR3 is TGTGCCAGCAGCTTAAGAAGGGGATCTGAAGCTTTCTTT. This gives the protein CASSLRRGSEAFF.